One and the same sample provided the 8 T cell receptor beta chains below, sequenced in a study of T cells expressing NK-cell markers. From the 5' RACE reads, TCRdb lists one entry per CDR3 protein and no DNA. This sample lists about 160,000 distinct CDR3 sequences; its ten largest clones have around 18%. The sequencing sample was made of blood T cells: a sorted CD56 or NKG2C T cell subset, CD4+ or CD8+ T cells, or bulk PBMC T cells (not recorded which). These receptors were obtained from a woman aged 18 to 75 in good health.

The J gene is TRBJ2-1, the V gene TRBV24-1. Germline CDR1 and CDR2: KGHDR and SFDVKD. This CDR3 is 15 amino acids long. CDR3 residues: CATSDSGPSYNEQFF.

This sequence joins TRBV29-1 and TRBJ1-1. Germline V lookup: CDR1 SQVTM, CDR2 ANQGSEA. CDR3 length: 12 amino acids. The CDR3: CSVKKPSTEAFF.

The rearrangement links TRBV19 to TRBJ2-5; without DNA, the TCRdb call of TRBD2 cannot be checked. In germline, CDR1 is LNHDA, CDR2 SQIVND (reference sequence). This CDR3 spans 14 amino acids. The CDR3 here is CASSGTSVQETQYF. Looking up the rest from reference TRBV19 and TRBJ2-5 gives the full variable domain: DGGITQSPKYLFRKEGQNVTLSCEQNLNHDAMYWYRQDPGQGLRLIYYSQIVNDFQKGDIAEGYSVSREKKESFPLTVTSAQKNPTAFYLCASSGTSVQETQYFGPGTRLLVL.

The rearrangement uses TRBV9 and TRBJ1-2; TCRdb gives TRBD1 as the D gene, but with no DNA this cannot be confirmed. Germline V CDR1 and CDR2: SGDLS, YYNGEE. The CDR3 loop spans 13 amino acids. This CDR3 reads CASGGQAVEGYTF.

This sequence joins TRBV27 and TRBJ2-1; TCRdb returns TRBD1, unconfirmable since there is no DNA. In germline, CDR1 is MNHEY, CDR2 SMNVEV (reference sequence). The CDR3 consists of 13 residues. CDR3 residues: CASSIGGNNEQFF.

The chain combines TRBV20-1 with TRBJ2-6; no DNA is available, so the TRBD1 call from TCRdb remains unchecked. Germline CDR1 and CDR2: DFQATT and SNEGSKA (reference sequence). The CDR3 contains 18 residues. The CDR3 region is CSARDLTGGSSGANVLTF.

This chain uses TRBV4-2 with TRBJ2-5; TCRdb calls TRBD1, which cannot be checked without DNA. CDR1 and CDR2 from the germline V gene are LGHNA and YNFKEQ. The CDR3 is made up of 13 amino acids. CDR3 region: CASSLEPPETQYF.

The rearrangement links TRBV5-1 to TRBJ1-2; TCRdb's D gene call, TRBD1, goes unchecked for lack of DNA. CDR1 and CDR2 (germline): SGHRS, YFSETQ. This CDR3 is built from 15 residues. This CDR3 is CASSLAGGGLRGYTF.